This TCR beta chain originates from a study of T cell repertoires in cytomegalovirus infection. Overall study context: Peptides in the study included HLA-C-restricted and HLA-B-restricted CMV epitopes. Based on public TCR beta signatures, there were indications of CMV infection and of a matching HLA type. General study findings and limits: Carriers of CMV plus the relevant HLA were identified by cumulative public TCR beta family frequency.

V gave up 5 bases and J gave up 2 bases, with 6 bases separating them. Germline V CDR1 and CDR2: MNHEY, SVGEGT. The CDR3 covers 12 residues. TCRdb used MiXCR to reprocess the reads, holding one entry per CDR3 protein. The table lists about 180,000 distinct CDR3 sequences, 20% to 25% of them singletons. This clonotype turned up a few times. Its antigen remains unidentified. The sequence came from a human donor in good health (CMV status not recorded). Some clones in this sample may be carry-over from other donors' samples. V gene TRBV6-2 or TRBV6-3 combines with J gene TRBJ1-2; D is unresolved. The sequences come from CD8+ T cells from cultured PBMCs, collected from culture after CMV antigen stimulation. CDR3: CASSTLNYGYTF. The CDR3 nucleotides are TGTGCCAGCAGTACACTGAACTATGGCTACACCTTC.